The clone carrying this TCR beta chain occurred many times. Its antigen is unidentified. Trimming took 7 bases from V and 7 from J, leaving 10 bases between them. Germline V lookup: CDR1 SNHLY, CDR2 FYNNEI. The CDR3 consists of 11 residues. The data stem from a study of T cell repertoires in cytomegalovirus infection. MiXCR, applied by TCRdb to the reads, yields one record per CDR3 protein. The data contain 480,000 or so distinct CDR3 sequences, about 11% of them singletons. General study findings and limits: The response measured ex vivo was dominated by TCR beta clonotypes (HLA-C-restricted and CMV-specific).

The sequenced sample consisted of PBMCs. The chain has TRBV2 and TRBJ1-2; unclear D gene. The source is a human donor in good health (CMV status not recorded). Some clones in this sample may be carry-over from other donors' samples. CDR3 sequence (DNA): TGTGCCAGCATCGAGGGTGCTGGCTACACCTTC. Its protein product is CASIEGAGYTF.